Only a few counts were recorded for the clone carrying this T cell receptor beta chain. Its antigen remains unknown. The data were obtained in a study of shared clonotypes between healthy human individuals. Study observations and caveats: The donor pool, a small one, limited the genetic and exposure-history diversity represented.

Produced via immunoSEQ multiplex PCR; TCRdb's table is partial and in-frame only. The sample shows approximately 470,000 clones, over 70% of them seen only once. Material for sequencing was PBMCs. The clonotype comes from a woman in her 40s in good health. Some clones in this sample may be carry-over from other donors' samples.

The CDR3 nucleotides are TGTGCCAGCCAAGCGGGAGAGTACTACGAGCAGTACTTC. Protein: CASQAGEYYEQYF. The chain recombines TRBV6-1 with TRBJ2-7; the match to TRBD2 covers 8 bases. Trimming removed 8 bases from V and 3 bases from J; junction bases left unmatched: 6. This CDR3 region has 13 residues. The germline gives CDR1 MNHNS, CDR2 SASEGT.